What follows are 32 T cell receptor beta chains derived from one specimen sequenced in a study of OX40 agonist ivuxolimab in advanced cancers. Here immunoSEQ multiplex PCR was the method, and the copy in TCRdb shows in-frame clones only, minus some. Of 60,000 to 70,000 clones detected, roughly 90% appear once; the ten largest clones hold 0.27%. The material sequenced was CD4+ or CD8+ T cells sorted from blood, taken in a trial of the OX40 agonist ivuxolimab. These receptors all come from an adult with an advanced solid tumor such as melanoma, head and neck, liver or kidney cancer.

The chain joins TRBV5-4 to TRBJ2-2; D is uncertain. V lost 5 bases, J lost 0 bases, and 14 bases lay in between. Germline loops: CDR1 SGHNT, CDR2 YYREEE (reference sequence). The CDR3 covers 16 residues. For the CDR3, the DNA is TGTGCCAGCAGTCCCGGCGGTGCTACGAACACCGGGGAGCTGTTTTTT. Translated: CASSPGGATNTGELFF.

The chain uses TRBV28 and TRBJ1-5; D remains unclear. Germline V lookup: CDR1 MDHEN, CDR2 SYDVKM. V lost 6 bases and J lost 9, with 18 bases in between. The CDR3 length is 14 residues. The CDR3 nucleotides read TGTGCCAGCAGAATAATAAAGGGCGTGGGGCCCCAGCATTTT. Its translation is CASRIIKGVGPQHF.

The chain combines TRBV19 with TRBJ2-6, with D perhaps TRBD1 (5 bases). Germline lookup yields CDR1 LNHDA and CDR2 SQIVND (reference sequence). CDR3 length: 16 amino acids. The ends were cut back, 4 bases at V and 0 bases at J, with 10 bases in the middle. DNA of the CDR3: TGTGCCAGTAGTACACCCAGGGACTCTGGGGCCAACGTCCTGACTTTC. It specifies CASSTPRDSGANVLTF.

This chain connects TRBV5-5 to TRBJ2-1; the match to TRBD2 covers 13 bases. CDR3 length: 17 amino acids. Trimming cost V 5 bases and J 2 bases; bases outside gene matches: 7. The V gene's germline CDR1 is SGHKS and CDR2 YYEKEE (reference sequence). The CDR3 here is CASRTTSGRYAYNEQFF. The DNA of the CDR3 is TGTGCCAGCAGGACGACTAGCGGGAGGTACGCCTACAATGAGCAGTTCTTC.

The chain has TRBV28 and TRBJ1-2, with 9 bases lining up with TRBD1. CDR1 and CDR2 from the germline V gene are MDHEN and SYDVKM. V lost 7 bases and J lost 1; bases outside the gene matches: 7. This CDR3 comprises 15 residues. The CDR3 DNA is TGTGCCAGCACCGGGGGGACAGGGCATAACTATGGCTACACCTTC. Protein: CASTGGTGHNYGYTF.

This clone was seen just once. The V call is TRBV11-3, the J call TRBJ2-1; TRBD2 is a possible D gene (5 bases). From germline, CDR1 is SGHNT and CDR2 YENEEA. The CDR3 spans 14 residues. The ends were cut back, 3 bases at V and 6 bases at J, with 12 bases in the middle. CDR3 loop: CASSLDGGSNEQFF. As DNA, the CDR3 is TGTGCCAGCAGCTTGGACGGAGGATCCAATGAGCAGTTCTTC.

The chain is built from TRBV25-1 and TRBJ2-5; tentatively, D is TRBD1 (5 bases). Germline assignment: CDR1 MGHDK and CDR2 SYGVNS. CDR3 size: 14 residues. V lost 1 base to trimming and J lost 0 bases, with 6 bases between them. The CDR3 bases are TGTGCCAGCAGTGAATCCAGGGACCAAGAGACCCAGTACTTC. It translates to CASSESRDQETQYF.

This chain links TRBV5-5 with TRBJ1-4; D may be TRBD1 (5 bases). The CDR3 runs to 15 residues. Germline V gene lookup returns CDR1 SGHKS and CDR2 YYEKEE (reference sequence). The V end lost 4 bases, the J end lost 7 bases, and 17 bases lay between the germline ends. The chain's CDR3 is CASSPSGGRGEKLFF. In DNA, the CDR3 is TGTGCCAGCAGCCCAAGCGGGGGGAGAGGTGAAAAACTGTTTTTT. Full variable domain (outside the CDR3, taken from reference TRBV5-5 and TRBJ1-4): DAGVTQSPTHLIKTRGQQVTLRCSPISGHKSVSWYQQVLGQGPQFIFQYYEKEERGRGNFPDRFSARQFPNYSSELNVNALLLGDSALYLCASSPSGGRGEKLFFGSGTQLSVL.

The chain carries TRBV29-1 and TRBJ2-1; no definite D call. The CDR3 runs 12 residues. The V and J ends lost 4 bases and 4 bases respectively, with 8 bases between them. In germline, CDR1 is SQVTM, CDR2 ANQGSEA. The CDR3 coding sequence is TGCAGCGTTGGTAGACAATACAATGAGCAGTTCTTC. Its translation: CSVGRQYNEQFF.

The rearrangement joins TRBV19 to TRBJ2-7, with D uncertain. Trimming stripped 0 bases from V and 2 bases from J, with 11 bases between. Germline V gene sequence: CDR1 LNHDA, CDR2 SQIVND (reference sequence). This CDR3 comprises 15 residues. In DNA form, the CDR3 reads TGTGCCAGTAGTATAGATGGCAGGATGACCTACGAGCAGTACTTC. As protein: CASSIDGRMTYEQYF.

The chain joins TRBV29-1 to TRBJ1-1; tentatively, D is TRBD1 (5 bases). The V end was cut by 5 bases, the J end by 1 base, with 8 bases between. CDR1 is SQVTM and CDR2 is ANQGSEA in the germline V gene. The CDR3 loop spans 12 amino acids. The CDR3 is CSVHQGNTEAFF. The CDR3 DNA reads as TGCAGCGTTCATCAGGGGAACACTGAAGCTTTCTTT.

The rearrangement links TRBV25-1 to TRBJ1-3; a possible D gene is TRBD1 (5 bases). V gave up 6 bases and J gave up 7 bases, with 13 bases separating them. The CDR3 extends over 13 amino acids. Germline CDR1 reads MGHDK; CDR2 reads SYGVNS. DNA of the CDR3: TGTGCCAGCAGGGACGGGGCGGCGAACACCATATATTTT. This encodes CASRDGAANTIYF.

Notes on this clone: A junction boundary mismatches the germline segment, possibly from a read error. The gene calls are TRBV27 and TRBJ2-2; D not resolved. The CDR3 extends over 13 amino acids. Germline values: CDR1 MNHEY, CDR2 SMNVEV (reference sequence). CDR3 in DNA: TGTGCCAGCAGTCGTAAGGGAACCGAGGAGCTGTTTTTT. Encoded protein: CASSRKGTEELFF.

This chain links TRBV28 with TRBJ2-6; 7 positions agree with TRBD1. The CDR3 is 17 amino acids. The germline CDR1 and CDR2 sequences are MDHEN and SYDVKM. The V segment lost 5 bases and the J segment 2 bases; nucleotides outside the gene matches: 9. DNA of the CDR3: TGTGCCAGCAGTCGTACAGGGGTGACCGCTGGGGCCAACGTCCTGACTTTC. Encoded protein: CASSRTGVTAGANVLTF.

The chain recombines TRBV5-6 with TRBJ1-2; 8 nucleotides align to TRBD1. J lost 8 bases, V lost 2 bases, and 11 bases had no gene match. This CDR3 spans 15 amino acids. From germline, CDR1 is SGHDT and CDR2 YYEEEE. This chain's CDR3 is CASSLPIPTGVGYTF. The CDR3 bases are TGTGCCAGCAGCTTACCCATACCGACAGGGGTCGGCTACACCTTC.

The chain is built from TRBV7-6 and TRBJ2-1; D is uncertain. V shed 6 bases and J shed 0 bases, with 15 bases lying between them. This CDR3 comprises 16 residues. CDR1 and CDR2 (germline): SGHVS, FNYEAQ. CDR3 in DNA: TGTGCCAGCAGTTCCCCGCCGGCGAGCTCCTACAATGAGCAGTTCTTC. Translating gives CASSSPPASSYNEQFF.

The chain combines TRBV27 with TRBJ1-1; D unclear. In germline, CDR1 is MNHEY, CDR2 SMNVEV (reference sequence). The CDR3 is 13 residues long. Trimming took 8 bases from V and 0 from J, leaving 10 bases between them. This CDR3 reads CASSGRMNTEAFF. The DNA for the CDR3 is TGTGCCAGCTCCGGTAGAATGAACACTGAAGCTTTCTTT.

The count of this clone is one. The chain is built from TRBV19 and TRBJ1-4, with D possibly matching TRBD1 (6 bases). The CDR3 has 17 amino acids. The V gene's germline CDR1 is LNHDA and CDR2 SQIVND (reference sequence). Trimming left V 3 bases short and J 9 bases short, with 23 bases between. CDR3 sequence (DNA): TGTGCCAGTAGTATGGGTGGTATGGACAGTGGATGGAAAAAACTGTTTTTT. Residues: CASSMGGMDSGWKKLFF.

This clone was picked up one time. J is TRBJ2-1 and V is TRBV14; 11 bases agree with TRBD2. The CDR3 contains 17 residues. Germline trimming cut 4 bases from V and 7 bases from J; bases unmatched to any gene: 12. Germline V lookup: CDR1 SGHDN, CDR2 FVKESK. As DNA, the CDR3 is TGTGCCAGCAGCCCGGGGCGAACTAGCGGGAGAGGAAATGAGCAGTTCTTC. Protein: CASSPGRTSGRGNEQFF.

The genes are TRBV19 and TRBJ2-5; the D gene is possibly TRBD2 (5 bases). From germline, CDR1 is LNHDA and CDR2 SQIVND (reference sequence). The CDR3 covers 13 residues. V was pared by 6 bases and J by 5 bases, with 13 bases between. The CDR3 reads CASREDGRETQYF. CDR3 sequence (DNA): TGTGCCAGTAGGGAGGACGGCCGGGAGACCCAGTACTTC.

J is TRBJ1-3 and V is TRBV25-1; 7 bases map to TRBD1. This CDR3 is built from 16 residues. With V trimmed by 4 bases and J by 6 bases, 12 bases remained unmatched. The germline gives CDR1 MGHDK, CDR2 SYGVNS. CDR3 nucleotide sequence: TGTGCCAGCAGTGGCCAGGGGGAGGGGCTGGCAAACACCATATATTTT. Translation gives CASSGQGEGLANTIYF.

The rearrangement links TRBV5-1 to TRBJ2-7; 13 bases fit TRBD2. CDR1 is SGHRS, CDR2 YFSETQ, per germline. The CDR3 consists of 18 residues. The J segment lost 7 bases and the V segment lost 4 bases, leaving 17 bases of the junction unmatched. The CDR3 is CASSRDGQGRTSGREQYF. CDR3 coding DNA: TGCGCCAGCAGCCGAGACGGACAGGGAAGGACTAGCGGGAGAGAGCAGTACTTC.

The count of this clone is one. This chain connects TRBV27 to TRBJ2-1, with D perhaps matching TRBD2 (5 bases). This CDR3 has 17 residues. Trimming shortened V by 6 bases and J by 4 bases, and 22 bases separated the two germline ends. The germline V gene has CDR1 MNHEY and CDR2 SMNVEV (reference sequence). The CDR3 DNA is TGTGCCAGCAGCCCAACCGGGATCTTAATTAGGTACAATGAGCAGTTCTTC. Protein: CASSPTGILIRYNEQFF.

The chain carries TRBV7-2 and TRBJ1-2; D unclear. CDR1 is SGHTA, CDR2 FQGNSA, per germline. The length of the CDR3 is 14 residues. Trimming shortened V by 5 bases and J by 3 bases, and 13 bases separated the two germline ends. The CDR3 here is CASSQLGVDYGYTF. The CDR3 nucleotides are TGTGCCAGCAGCCAACTTGGGGTTGACTATGGCTACACCTTC. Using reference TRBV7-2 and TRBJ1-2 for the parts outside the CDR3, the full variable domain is GAGVSQSPSNKVTEKGKDVELRCDPISGHTALYWYRQSLGQGLEFLIYFQGNSAPDKSGLPSDRFSAERTGGSVSTLTIQRTQQEDSAVYLCASSQLGVDYGYTFGSGTRLTVV.

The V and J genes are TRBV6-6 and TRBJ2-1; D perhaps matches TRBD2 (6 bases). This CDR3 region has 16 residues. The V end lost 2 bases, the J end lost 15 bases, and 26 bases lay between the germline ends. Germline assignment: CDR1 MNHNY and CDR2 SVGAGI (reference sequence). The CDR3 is CASSYTNREDRWGVFF. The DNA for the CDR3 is TGTGCCAGCAGTTACACAAATAGAGAGGACCGTTGGGGGGTGTTCTTC.

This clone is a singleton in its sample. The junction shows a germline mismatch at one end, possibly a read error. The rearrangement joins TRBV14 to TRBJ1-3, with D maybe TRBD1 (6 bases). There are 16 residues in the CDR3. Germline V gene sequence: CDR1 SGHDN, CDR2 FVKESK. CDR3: CASSQEFGQYGDTIYF. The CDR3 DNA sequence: TGTGCCAGCAGCCAAGAGTTCGGACAGTATGGAGACACCATATATTTT.

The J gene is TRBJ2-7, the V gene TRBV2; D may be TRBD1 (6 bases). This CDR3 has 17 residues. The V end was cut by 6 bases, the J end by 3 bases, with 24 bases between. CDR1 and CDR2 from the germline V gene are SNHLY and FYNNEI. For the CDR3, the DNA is TGTGCCAGCAGGCCGGAACAGGGTAGAAGCCGTGTCTACGAGCAGTACTTC. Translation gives CASRPEQGRSRVYEQYF.

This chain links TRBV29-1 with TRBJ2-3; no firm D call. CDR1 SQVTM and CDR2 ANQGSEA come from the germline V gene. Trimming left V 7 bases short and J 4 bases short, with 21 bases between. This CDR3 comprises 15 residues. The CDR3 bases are TGCAGCGCCCAGCTAGTAGGGATTCGAGCAGATACGCAGTATTTT. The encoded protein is CSAQLVGIRADTQYF.

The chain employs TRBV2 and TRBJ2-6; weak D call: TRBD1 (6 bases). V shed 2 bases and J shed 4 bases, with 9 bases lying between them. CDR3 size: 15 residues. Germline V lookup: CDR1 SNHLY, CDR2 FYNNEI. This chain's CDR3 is CASSEQGTGANVLTF. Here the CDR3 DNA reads TGTGCCAGCAGTGAACAGGGGACCGGGGCCAACGTCCTGACTTTC.

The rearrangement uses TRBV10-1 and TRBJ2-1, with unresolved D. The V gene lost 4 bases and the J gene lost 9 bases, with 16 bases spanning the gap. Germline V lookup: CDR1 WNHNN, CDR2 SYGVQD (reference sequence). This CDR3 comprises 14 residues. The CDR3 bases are TGCGCCAGCAGTGGACTCCCGGAGAGGAGTGAGCAGTTCTTC. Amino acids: CASSGLPERSEQFF.

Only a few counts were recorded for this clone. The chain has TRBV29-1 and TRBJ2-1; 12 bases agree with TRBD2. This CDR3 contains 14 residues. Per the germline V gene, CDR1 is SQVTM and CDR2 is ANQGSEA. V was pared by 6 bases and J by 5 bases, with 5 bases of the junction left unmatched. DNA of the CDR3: TGCAGCGTCCTAGGACTAGCGGGGAACAATGAGCAGTTCTTC. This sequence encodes CSVLGLAGNNEQFF.

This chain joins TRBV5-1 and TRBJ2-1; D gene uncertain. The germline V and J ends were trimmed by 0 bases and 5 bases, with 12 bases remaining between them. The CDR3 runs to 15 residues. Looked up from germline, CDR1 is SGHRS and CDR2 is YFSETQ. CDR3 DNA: TGCGCCAGCAGCTTGGCCGAAAAGTACCACAATGAGCAGTTCTTC. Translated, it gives CASSLAEKYHNEQFF. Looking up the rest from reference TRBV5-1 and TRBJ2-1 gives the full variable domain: KAGVTQTPRYLIKTRGQQVTLSCSPISGHRSVSWYQQTPGQGLQFLFEYFSETQRNKGNFPGRFSGRQFSNSRSEMNVSTLELGDSALYLCASSLAEKYHNEQFFGPGTRLTVL.